The clone carrying this T cell receptor (beta chain) has a handful of counts. Its antigen is not identified. The entry originates in a study of T cells after yellow fever vaccination. Study background: Fractions low in cell number were prepared with SMART-Seq v4 Ultra Low Input. Regarding the study as a whole: Among primary-vaccination clones, most reappeared after the booster, at around 97% for CD4 and approximately 90% for CD8.

TCRdb reprocessed the 5' RACE reads with MiXCR, giving one entry per CDR3 protein. The sample has about 350,000 distinct CDR3 sequences; roughly 4.3% are singletons. The V gene lost 4 bases and the J gene lost 2 bases, with 22 bases spanning the gap. The CDR3 consists of 18 residues. CDR1 is MGHRA and CDR2 is YSYEKL in the germline V gene. The gene calls are TRBV4-1 and TRBJ2-3, with D possibly TRBD2 on 7 matching bases. The receptor was derived from a young man who received the YFV17D yellow fever vaccine. The sequenced sample was PBMCs, obtained 5 days after the yellow fever booster vaccination. The CDR3 DNA reads TGCGCCAGCAGCCGACAAGGGAGGGCGGGGGACACCACAGATACGCAGTATTTT. This gives the protein CASSRQGRAGDTTDTQYF.